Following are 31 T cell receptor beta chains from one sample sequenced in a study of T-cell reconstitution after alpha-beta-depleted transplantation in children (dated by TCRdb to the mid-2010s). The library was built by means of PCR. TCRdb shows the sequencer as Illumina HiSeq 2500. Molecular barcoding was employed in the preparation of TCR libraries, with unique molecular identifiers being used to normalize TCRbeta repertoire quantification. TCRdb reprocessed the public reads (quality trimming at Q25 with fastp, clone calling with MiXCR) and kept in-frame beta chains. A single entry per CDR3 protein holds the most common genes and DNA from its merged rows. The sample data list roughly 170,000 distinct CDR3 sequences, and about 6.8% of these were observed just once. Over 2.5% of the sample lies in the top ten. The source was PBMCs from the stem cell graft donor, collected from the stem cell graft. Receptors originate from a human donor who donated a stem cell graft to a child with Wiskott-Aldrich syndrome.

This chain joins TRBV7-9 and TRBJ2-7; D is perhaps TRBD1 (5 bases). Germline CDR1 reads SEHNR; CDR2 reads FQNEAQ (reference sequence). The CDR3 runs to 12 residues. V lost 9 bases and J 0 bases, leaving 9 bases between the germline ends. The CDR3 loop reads CASTDNSYEQYF. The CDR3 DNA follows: TGTGCCAGTACGGACAACTCCTACGAGCAGTACTTC.

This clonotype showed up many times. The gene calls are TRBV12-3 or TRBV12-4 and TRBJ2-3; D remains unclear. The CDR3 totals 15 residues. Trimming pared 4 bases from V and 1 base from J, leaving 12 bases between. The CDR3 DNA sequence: TGTGCCAGCAGTTATCAAACCGGACGCACAGATACGCAGTATTTT. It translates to CASSYQTGRTDTQYF.

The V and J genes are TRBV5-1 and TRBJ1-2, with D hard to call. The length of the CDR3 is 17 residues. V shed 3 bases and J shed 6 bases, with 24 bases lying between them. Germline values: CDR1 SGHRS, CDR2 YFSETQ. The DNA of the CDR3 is TGCGCCAGCAGCTACCGGGCCGCAACCCCCCAATCTGATGGCTACACCTTC. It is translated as CASSYRAATPQSDGYTF.

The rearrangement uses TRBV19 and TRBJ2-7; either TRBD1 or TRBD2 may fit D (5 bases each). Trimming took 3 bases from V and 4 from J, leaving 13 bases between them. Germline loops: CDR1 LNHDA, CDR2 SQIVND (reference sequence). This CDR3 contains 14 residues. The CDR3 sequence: CASSISGTYYEQYF. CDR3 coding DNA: TGTGCCAGTAGTATCTCCGGGACGTATTACGAGCAGTACTTC.

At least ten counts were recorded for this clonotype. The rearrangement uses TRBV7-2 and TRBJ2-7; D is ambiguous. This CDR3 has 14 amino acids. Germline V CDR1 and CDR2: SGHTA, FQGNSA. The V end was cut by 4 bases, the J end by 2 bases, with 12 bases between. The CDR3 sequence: CASSSLGSAYEQYF. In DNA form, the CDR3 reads TGTGCCAGCAGCTCTTTGGGGTCGGCCTACGAGCAGTACTTC.

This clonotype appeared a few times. The CDR3 spells CASSLSGTAPLEQYF. The CDR3 DNA is TGTGCCAGCAGTCTTAGCGGGACCGCCCCTCTCGAGCAGTACTTC. V usage is TRBV6-2 or TRBV6-3 and J usage is TRBJ2-7, with 8 bases fitting TRBD2. Germline V lookup: CDR1 MNHEY, CDR2 SVGEGT. The CDR3 is 15 residues long. Trimming at V came to 5 bases and at J to 6 bases, leaving 12 bases not matched to a gene.

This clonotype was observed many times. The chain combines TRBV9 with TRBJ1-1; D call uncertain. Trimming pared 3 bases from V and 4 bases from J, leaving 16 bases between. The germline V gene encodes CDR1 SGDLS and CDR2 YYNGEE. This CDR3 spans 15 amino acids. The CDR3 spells CASSAAVGGGTEAFF. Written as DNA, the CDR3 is TGTGCCAGCAGCGCGGCGGTAGGCGGTGGCACTGAAGCTTTCTTT.

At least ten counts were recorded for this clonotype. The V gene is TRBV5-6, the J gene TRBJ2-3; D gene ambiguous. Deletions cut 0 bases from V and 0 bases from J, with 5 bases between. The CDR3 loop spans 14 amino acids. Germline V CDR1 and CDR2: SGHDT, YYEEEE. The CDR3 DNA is TGTGCCAGCAGCTTGGCCTGGAGCACAGATACGCAGTATTTT. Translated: CASSLAWSTDTQYF.

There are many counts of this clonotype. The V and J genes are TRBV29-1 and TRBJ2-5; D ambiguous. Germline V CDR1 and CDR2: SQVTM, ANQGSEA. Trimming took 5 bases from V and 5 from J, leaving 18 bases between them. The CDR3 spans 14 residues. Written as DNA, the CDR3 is TGCAGCGTTACAGACGGGTATTCTAGGGAGACCCAGTACTTC. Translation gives CSVTDGYSRETQYF.

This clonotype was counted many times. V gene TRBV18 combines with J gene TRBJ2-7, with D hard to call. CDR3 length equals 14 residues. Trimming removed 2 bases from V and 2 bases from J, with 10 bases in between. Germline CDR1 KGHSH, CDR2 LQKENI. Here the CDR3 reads CASSPWAETYEQYF. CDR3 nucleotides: TGTGCCAGCTCACCATGGGCGGAGACCTACGAGCAGTACTTC.

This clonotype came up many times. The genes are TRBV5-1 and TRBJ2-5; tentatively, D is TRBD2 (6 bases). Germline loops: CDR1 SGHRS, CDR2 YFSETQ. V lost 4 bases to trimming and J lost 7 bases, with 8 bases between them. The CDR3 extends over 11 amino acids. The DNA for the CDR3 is TGCGCCAGCAGCGGGGGAGGGACCCAGTACTTC. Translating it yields CASSGGGTQYF.

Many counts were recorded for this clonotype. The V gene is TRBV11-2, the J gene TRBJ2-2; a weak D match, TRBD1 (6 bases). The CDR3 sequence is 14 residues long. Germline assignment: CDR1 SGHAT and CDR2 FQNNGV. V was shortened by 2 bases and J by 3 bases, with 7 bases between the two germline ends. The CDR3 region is CASSLQGHTGELFF. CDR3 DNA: TGTGCCAGCAGCTTACAGGGGCACACCGGGGAGCTGTTTTTT.

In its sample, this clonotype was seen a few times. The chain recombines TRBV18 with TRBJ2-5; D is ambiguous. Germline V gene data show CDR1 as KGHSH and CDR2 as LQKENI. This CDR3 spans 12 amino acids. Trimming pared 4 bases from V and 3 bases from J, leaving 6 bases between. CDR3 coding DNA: TGTGCCAGCTCACACAAAGAAGAGACCCAGTACTTC. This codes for CASSHKEETQYF. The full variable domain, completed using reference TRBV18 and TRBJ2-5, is NAGVMQNPRHLVRRRGQEARLRCSPMKGHSHVYWYRQLPEEGLKFMVYLQKENIIDESGMPKERFSAEFPKEGPSILRIQQVVRGDSAAYFCASSHKEETQYFGPGTRLLVL.

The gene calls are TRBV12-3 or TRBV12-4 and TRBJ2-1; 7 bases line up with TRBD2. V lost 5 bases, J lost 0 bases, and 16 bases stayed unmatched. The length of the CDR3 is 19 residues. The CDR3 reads CASSLRDYPLLSSYNEQFF. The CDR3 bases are TGTGCCAGCAGTCTTCGGGACTATCCCCTCTTAAGCTCCTACAATGAGCAGTTCTTC.

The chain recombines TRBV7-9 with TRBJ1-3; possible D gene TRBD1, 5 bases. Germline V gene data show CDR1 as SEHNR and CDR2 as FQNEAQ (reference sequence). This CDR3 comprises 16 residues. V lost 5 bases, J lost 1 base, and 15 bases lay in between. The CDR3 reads CASSQTVRVSGNTIYF. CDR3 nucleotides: TGTGCCAGCAGCCAAACAGTCAGGGTGTCTGGAAACACCATATATTTT.

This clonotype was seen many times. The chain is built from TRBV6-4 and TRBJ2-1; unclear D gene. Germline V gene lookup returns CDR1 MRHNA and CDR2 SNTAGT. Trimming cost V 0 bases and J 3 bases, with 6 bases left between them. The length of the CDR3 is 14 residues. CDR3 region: CASSDSVRYNEQFF. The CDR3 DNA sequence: TGTGCCAGCAGTGACTCAGTCCGCTACAATGAGCAGTTCTTC.

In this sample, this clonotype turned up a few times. Written as DNA, the CDR3 is TGCGCCAGCAGCTTGGGGGTGGTCTTTAATGAAAAACTGTTTTTT. Translated: CASSLGVVFNEKLFF. This chain uses TRBV5-1 with TRBJ1-4; D unresolved. The V gene's germline CDR1 is SGHRS and CDR2 YFSETQ. V was pared by 0 bases and J by 4 bases, with 10 bases between. The CDR3 loop spans 15 amino acids.

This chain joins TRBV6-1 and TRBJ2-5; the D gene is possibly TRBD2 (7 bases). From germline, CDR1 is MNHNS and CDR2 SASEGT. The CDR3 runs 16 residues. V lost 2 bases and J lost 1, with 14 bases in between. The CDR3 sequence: CASSEILGGVQETQYF. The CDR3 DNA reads TGTGCCAGCAGTGAAATCCTAGGGGGGGTCCAAGAGACCCAGTACTTC.

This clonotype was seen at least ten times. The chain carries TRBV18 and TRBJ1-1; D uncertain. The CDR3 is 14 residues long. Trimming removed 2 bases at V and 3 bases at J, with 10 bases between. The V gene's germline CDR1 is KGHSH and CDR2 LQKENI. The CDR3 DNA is TGTGCCAGCTCACCAAAATTCGGGGACACTGAAGCTTTCTTT. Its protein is CASSPKFGDTEAFF.

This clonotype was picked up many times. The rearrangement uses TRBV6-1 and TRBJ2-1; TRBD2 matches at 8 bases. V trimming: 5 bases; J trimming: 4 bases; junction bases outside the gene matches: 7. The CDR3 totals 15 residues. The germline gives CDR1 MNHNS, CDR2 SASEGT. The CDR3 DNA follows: TGTGCCAGCAGTCCCGGGACTAGAGCTTACAATGAGCAGTTCTTC. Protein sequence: CASSPGTRAYNEQFF.

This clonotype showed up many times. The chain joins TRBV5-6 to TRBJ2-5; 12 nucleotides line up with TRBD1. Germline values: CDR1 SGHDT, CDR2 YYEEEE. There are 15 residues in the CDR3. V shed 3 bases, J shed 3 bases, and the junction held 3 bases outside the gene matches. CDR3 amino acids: CASSWDRGHEETQYF. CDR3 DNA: TGTGCCAGCAGCTGGGACAGGGGGCATGAAGAGACCCAGTACTTC.

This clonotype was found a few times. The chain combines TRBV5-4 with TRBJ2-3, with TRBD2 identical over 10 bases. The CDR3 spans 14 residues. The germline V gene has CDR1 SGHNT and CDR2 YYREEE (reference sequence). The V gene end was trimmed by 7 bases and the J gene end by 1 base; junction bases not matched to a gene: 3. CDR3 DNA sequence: TGTGCCAGCGGCACTAGCGGGGGCACAGATACGCAGTATTTT. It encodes CASGTSGGTDTQYF.

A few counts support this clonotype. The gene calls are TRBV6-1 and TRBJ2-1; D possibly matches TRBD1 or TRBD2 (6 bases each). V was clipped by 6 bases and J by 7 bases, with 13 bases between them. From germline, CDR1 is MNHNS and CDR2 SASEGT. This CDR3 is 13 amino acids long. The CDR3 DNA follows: TGTGCCAGCAGCCAGATAGGGGGGAATGAGCAGTTCTTC. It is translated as CASSQIGGNEQFF.

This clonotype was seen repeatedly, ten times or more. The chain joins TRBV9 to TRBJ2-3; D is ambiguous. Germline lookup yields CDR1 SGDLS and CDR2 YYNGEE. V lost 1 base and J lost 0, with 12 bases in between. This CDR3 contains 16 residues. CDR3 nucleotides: TGTGCCAGCAGCGTACTCCCGGAACCTAGCACAGATACGCAGTATTTT. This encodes CASSVLPEPSTDTQYF.

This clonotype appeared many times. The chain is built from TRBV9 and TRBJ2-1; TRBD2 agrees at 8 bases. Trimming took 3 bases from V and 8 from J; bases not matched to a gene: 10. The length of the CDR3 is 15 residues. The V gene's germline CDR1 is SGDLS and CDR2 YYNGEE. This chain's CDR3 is CASSAGTREGYEQFF. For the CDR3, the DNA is TGTGCCAGCAGCGCAGGGACTCGGGAGGGCTATGAGCAGTTCTTC. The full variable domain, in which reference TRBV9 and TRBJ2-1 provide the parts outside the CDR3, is DSGVTQTPKHLITATGQRVTLRCSPRSGDLSVYWYQQSLDQGLQFLIQYYNGEERAKGNILERFSAQQFPDLHSELNLSSLELGDSALYFCASSAGTREGYEQFFGPGTRLTVL.

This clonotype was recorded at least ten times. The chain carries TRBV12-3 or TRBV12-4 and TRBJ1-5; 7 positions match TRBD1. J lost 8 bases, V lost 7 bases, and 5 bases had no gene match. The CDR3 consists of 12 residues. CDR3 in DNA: TGTGCCAGCAAAATTCAGGGGGAGCCCCAGCATTTT. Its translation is CASKIQGEPQHF.

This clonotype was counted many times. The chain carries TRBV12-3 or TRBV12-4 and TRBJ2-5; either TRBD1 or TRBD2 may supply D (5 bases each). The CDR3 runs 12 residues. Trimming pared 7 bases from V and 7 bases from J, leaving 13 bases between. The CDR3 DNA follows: TGTGCCAGCACCACCATTGGGGGGACCCAGTACTTC. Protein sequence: CASTTIGGTQYF.

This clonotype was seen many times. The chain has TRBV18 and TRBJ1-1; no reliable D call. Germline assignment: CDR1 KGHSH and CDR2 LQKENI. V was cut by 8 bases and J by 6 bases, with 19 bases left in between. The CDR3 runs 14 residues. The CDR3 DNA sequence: TGTGCCAGCCTCCAAGGTTTATATCAATCTGAAGCTTTCTTT. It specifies CASLQGLYQSEAFF.

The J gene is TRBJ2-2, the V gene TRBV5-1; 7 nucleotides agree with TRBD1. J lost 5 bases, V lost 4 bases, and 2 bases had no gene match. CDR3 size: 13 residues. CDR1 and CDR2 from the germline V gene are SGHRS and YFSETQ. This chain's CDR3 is CASSGTVTGELFF. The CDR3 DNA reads TGCGCCAGCAGCGGGACAGTTACCGGGGAGCTGTTTTTT. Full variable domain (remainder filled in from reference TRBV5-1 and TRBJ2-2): KAGVTQTPRYLIKTRGQQVTLSCSPISGHRSVSWYQQTPGQGLQFLFEYFSETQRNKGNFPGRFSGRQFSNSRSEMNVSTLELGDSALYLCASSGTVTGELFFGEGSRLTVL.

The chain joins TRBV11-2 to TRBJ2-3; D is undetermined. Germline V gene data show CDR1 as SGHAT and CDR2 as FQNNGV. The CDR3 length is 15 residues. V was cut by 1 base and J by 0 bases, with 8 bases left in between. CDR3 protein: CASSLGGSSTDTQYF. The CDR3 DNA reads TGTGCCAGCAGCTTAGGTGGGTCTAGCACAGATACGCAGTATTTT.

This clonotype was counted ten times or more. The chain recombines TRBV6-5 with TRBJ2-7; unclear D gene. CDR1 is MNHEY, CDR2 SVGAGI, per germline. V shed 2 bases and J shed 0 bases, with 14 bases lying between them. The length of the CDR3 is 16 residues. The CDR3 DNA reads TGTGCCAGCAGTTACAAGGCAGGATTAATCTCCTACGAGCAGTACTTC. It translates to CASSYKAGLISYEQYF.